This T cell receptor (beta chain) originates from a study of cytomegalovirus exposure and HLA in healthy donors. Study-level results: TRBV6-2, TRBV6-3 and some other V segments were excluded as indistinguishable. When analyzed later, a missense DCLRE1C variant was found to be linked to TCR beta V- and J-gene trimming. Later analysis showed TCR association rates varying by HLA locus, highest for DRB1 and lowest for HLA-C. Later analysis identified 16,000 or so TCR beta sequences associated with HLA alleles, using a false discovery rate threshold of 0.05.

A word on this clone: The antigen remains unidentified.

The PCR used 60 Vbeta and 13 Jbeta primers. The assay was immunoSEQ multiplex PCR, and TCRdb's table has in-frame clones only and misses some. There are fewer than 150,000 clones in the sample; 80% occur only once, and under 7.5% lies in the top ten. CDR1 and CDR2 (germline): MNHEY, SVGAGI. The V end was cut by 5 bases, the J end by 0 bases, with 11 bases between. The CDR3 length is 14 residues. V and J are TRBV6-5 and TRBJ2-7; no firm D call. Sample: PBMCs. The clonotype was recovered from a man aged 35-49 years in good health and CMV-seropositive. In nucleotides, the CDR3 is TGTGCCAGCAGTAGAGCGCTGAACTCCTACGAGCAGTACTTC. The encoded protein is CASSRALNSYEQYF.